Following are 29 T cell receptor beta chains from one sample sequenced in a study of a mutant IDH1 vaccine in newly diagnosed glioma. The time point here: week 5, during vaccination. All doses held 300 ug of mutant IDH1 20-mer peptide, with topical imiquimod. Their target antigens are unknown. Clones were sequenced by immunoSEQ multiplex PCR, and TCRdb holds only the in-frame ones, with some missing. This sample yields 25,000 to 30,000 clones, of which roughly 80% are seen a single time; 6% to 8.5% belongs to the top ten. The specimen was PBMCs, collected from a glioma patient whose treatment included an IDH1 peptide vaccine. Receptors originate from a man aged 40-55 years with glioma. Some clones in this sample may be carry-over from other donors' samples.

The chain combines TRBV29-1 with TRBJ1-5; TRBD1 matches 8 bases. Per the germline V gene, CDR1 is SQVTM and CDR2 is ANQGSEA. V shed 6 bases, J shed 4 bases, and the junction held 8 bases outside the gene matches. CDR3 length equals 14 residues. The CDR3, as DNA: TGCAGCGTGGGAGACAGGGGCGGAAATCAGCCCCAGCATTTT. Translated: CSVGDRGGNQPQHF.

The rearrangement joins TRBV2 to TRBJ1-1; no firm D call. The CDR3 loop spans 13 amino acids. The ends were cut back, 3 bases at V and 2 bases at J, with 7 bases in the middle. CDR1 and CDR2 from the germline V gene are SNHLY and FYNNEI. The CDR3 coding sequence is TGTGCCAGCAGTGATGGAATAAACACTGAAGCTTTCTTT. Protein: CASSDGINTEAFF.

V and J are TRBV7-2 and TRBJ1-1; D remains ambiguous. The CDR3 runs 13 residues. V was shortened by 3 bases and J by 2 bases, with 7 bases between the two germline ends. Germline V gene sequence: CDR1 SGHTA, CDR2 FQGNSA. The CDR3 DNA reads as TGTGCCAGCAGCTTTACGGAAAACACTGAAGCTTTCTTT. This sequence encodes CASSFTENTEAFF.

The chain is built from TRBV5-5 and TRBJ1-3; D is unclear. V lost 4 bases, J lost 7 bases, and 15 bases lay in between. The germline V gene has CDR1 SGHKS and CDR2 YYEKEE (reference sequence). CDR3 length: 14 amino acids. This chain's CDR3 is CASSSLEGVNTIYF. The CDR3 DNA sequence: TGTGCCAGCAGCAGCCTTGAGGGCGTGAACACCATATATTTT. Supplemented by reference TRBV5-5 and TRBJ1-3, the full variable domain reads DAGVTQSPTHLIKTRGQQVTLRCSPISGHKSVSWYQQVLGQGPQFIFQYYEKEERGRGNFPDRFSARQFPNYSSELNVNALLLGDSALYLCASSSLEGVNTIYFGEGSWLTVV.

The chain joins TRBV6-1 to TRBJ1-5; D not resolved. The ends were cut back, 8 bases at V and 10 bases at J, with 15 bases in the middle. The CDR3 has 12 residues. Germline values: CDR1 MNHNS, CDR2 SASEGT. The CDR3 nucleotides read TGTGCCAGCTGTCTCCCCCCCACACCCCAGCATTTT. It specifies CASCLPPTPQHF.

The chain couples TRBV7-9 to TRBJ1-1, with a weak D call TRBD1 (6 bases). Per the germline V gene, CDR1 is SEHNR and CDR2 is FQNEAQ (reference sequence). V was pared by 5 bases and J by 8 bases, with 9 bases between. The CDR3 has 11 amino acids. CDR3 DNA sequence: TGTGCCAGCAGCGCGCAGGGGGAAGCTTTCTTT. This codes for CASSAQGEAFF.

This clone showed up just once. The chain is built from TRBV29-1 and TRBJ2-1; D may correspond to TRBD1 or TRBD2 (5 bases each). V lost 7 bases and J lost 4, with 8 bases in between. Germline V gives CDR1 SQVTM, CDR2 ANQGSEA. CDR3 length equals 11 residues. CDR3 coding DNA: TGCAGCGCCGAGGGGTACAATGAGCAGTTCTTC. Amino acid sequence: CSAEGYNEQFF.

This clone was seen just once. The V call is TRBV11-2, the J call TRBJ1-1; perhaps TRBD1 as D (5 bases). This CDR3 region has 16 residues. The germline V gene has CDR1 SGHAT and CDR2 FQNNGV. Trimming removed 2 bases from V and 4 bases from J, with 17 bases in between. CDR3 region: CASSLLGRVGRTEAFF. The CDR3 nucleotides are TGTGCCAGCAGCTTATTGGGCAGGGTGGGACGCACTGAAGCTTTCTTT.

In this sample, this clone turned up once. The chain carries TRBV6-1 and TRBJ1-1; D is uncertain. The V gene's germline CDR1 is MNHNS and CDR2 SASEGT. V lost 2 bases and J 1 base, leaving 8 bases between the germline ends. This CDR3 comprises 14 residues. The CDR3 DNA reads TGTGCCAGCAGTGAATGGGTCGGGAACACTGAAGCTTTCTTT. Protein sequence: CASSEWVGNTEAFF.

The gene calls are TRBV4-2 and TRBJ2-1; no clear D gene. Germline CDR1 LGHNA, CDR2 YNFKEQ. The CDR3 length is 17 residues. With 0 bases removed from V and 0 bases from J, the gap between germline ends came to 12 bases. The CDR3 protein is CASSQEIGSSSYNEQFF. The CDR3 DNA sequence: TGTGCCAGCAGCCAAGAAATAGGCTCCAGCTCCTACAATGAGCAGTTCTTC.

The J gene is TRBJ2-7, the V gene TRBV11-3; a possible D gene is TRBD1 (6 bases). Germline-derived CDR1 and CDR2 are SGHNT and YENEEA. The V end was cut by 5 bases, the J end by 2 bases, with 19 bases between. The CDR3 spans 16 residues. CDR3 coding DNA: TGTGCCAGCAGCCAAACATCGACAGGACCCCCCTACGAGCAGTACTTC. Encoded protein: CASSQTSTGPPYEQYF. The entire variable domain, with the rest obtained from reference TRBV11-3 and TRBJ2-7, is as follows: EAGVVQSPRYKIIEKKQPVAFWCNPISGHNTLYWYLQNLGQGPELLIRYENEEAVDDSQLPKDRFSAERLKGVDSTLKIQPAELGDSAVYLCASSQTSTGPPYEQYFGPGTRLTVT.

This clone appeared once. The CDR3 reads CASSSGQGDQETQYF. The CDR3 DNA reads TGTGCCAGCAGTTCGGGACAGGGAGACCAAGAGACCCAGTACTTC. J is TRBJ2-5 and V is TRBV27; TRBD1 aligns across 9 bases. Losses at the gene ends were 4 bases for V and 0 bases for J; bases not matched to a gene: 3. Germline lookup yields CDR1 MNHEY and CDR2 SMNVEV (reference sequence). The CDR3 is 15 amino acids.

The chain employs TRBV9 and TRBJ2-1, with D perhaps TRBD2 (6 bases). The germline V and J ends were trimmed by 0 bases and 5 bases, with 21 bases remaining between them. Germline CDR1 reads SGDLS; CDR2 reads YYNGEE. This CDR3 spans 18 amino acids. The CDR3 is CASSVEALGAGRHNEQFF. CDR3 nucleotides: TGTGCCAGCAGCGTAGAGGCCCTAGGGGCGGGGCGTCACAATGAGCAGTTCTTC.

The rearrangement joins TRBV5-4 to TRBJ2-5, with a tentative D call TRBD1 (5 bases). The ends were cut back, 3 bases at V and 6 bases at J, with 9 bases in the middle. Germline values: CDR1 SGHNT, CDR2 YYREEE (reference sequence). There are 12 residues in the CDR3. Here the CDR3 reads CASSSGMKTQYF. CDR3 nucleotide sequence: TGTGCCAGCAGCTCAGGGATGAAGACCCAGTACTTC.

CDR3 region: CAWHSYNEQFF. CDR3 DNA sequence: TGTGCCTGGCACTCCTACAATGAGCAGTTCTTC. This chain links TRBV30 with TRBJ2-1; D not certain. Per the germline V gene, CDR1 is GTSNPN and CDR2 is SVGIG (reference sequence). The V end was cut by 5 bases, the J end by 0 bases, with 2 bases between. The CDR3 extends over 11 amino acids.

The J gene is TRBJ1-2, the V gene TRBV15; D is ambiguous. Germline V gene lookup returns CDR1 LNHNV and CDR2 YYDKDF (reference sequence). The CDR3 has 13 residues. Between the trimmed V and J ends, which lost 0 bases and 4 bases, there was a span of 6 bases. The CDR3 DNA reads as TGTGCCACCAGCAGAGATGAAGGCTATGGCTACACCTTC. Amino acid sequence: CATSRDEGYGYTF.

This chain uses TRBV30 with TRBJ1-2; D perhaps matches TRBD1 (6 bases). V was clipped by 3 bases and J by 4 bases, with 15 bases between them. Germline V gene sequence: CDR1 GTSNPN, CDR2 SVGIG (reference sequence). CDR3 length equals 14 residues. CDR3 protein: CAWSEQGLGYGYTF. In nucleotides, the CDR3 is TGTGCCTGGAGCGAACAGGGCCTCGGCTATGGCTACACCTTC.

V gene TRBV10-3 combines with J gene TRBJ2-5; TRBD1 is a possible D gene (5 bases). Trimming removed 6 bases at V and 1 base at J, with 9 bases between. The germline V gene has CDR1 ENHRY and CDR2 SYGVKD. The CDR3 extends over 13 amino acids. CDR3 DNA sequence: TGTGCCATCAGCTCGGACATCCAAGAGACCCAGTACTTC. This sequence encodes CAISSDIQETQYF.

The genes are TRBV10-3 and TRBJ1-5; no definite D call. The CDR3 sequence is 13 residues long. Trimming cost V 2 bases and J 0 bases, with 2 bases left between them. Looked up from germline, CDR1 is ENHRY and CDR2 is SYGVKD. CDR3 coding DNA: TGTGCCATCAGTGAGGTTAGCAATCAGCCCCAGCATTTT. This translates into CAISEVSNQPQHF.

V usage is TRBV7-2 and J usage is TRBJ2-7; a weak D match, TRBD1 (6 bases). The CDR3 contains 13 residues. Germline V gene data show CDR1 as SGHTA and CDR2 as FQGNSA. The ends were cut back, 5 bases at V and 0 bases at J, with 8 bases in the middle. CDR3 bases: TGTGCCAGCAGCCCGGACAGCTCCTACGAGCAGTACTTC. It translates to CASSPDSSYEQYF.

V usage is TRBV19 and J usage is TRBJ1-2, with D maybe TRBD1 (6 bases). The germline V and J ends were trimmed by 5 bases and 2 bases, with 15 bases remaining between them. The V gene's germline CDR1 is LNHDA and CDR2 SQIVND (reference sequence). The CDR3 is 15 amino acids. The CDR3 DNA reads as TGTGCCAGTAGTTATACAGGAGGGGGGAACTATGGCTACACCTTC. Encoded protein: CASSYTGGGNYGYTF.

The chain couples TRBV5-1 to TRBJ1-2, with 7 bases lining up with TRBD1. The CDR3 extends over 18 amino acids. Germline CDR1 reads SGHRS; CDR2 reads YFSETQ. The J segment lost 4 bases and the V segment lost 0 bases, leaving 15 bases of the junction unmatched. The CDR3 DNA sequence: TGCGCCAGCAGCTTGGGGCTTTACCCGGGACAGTCCCCCTATGGCTACACCTTC. Its protein is CASSLGLYPGQSPYGYTF. Together with reference TRBV5-1 and TRBJ1-2, the CDR3 gives the full variable domain: KAGVTQTPRYLIKTRGQQVTLSCSPISGHRSVSWYQQTPGQGLQFLFEYFSETQRNKGNFPGRFSGRQFSNSRSEMNVSTLELGDSALYLCASSLGLYPGQSPYGYTFGSGTRLTVV.

The V call is TRBV10-3, the J call TRBJ1-5; a weak D match, TRBD1 (6 bases). The V gene's germline CDR1 is ENHRY and CDR2 SYGVKD. This CDR3 is 12 amino acids long. The ends were cut back, 11 bases at V and 3 bases at J, with 11 bases in the middle. The CDR3 sequence: CAVGQNNQPQHF. Here the CDR3 DNA reads TGTGCCGTCGGACAGAACAATCAGCCCCAGCATTTT.

This clone has just a few counts. The rearrangement joins TRBV25-1 to TRBJ1-3; 9 bases map to TRBD1. The CDR3 is 16 amino acids. Looked up from germline, CDR1 is MGHDK and CDR2 is SYGVNS. V dropped 3 bases and J dropped 2; count of bases not matched to a gene: 5. The CDR3 region has the DNA TGTGCCAGCAGTGATTCGGGACAGGGTGCTGGAAACACCATATATTTT. Translated, it gives CASSDSGQGAGNTIYF. Supplemented by reference TRBV25-1 and TRBJ1-3, the full variable domain reads EADIYQTPRYLVIGTGKKITLECSQTMGHDKMYWYQQDPGMELHLIHYSYGVNSTEKGDLSSESTVSRIRTEHFPLTLESARPSHTSQYLCASSDSGQGAGNTIYFGEGSWLTVV.

The V call is TRBV15, the J call TRBJ1-2; D might be TRBD1 (6 bases). The V end was cut by 0 bases, the J end by 7 bases, with 15 bases between. The CDR3 is 15 residues long. Germline V CDR1 and CDR2: LNHNV, YYDKDF (reference sequence). CDR3 nucleotides: TGTGCCACCAGCAGAGATCTGGGGGGCGAAGGTGGCTACACCTTC. Translating it yields CATSRDLGGEGGYTF.

The chain uses TRBV28 and TRBJ2-7, with 9 bases identical to TRBD1. Unmatched junction bases numbered 4, after V lost 3 bases and J lost 1 base. This CDR3 spans 15 amino acids. From germline, CDR1 is MDHEN and CDR2 SYDVKM. CDR3 nucleotide sequence: TGTGCCAGCAGTTTTGGGACAGGGCCATCCTACGAGCAGTACTTC. Protein sequence: CASSFGTGPSYEQYF.

A single count supports this clone. The chain couples TRBV10-3 to TRBJ2-3, with D possibly being TRBD2 (5 bases). Germline V gene data show CDR1 as ENHRY and CDR2 as SYGVKD. The CDR3 has 15 amino acids. The V end lost 4 bases, the J end lost 2 bases, and 13 bases lay between the germline ends. This CDR3 reads CAISGGRGYTDTQYF. CDR3 in DNA: TGTGCCATCAGTGGAGGCCGAGGGTACACAGATACGCAGTATTTT.

This clone was observed a few times. The V gene is TRBV30, the J gene TRBJ1-1, with TRBD1 matching 7 bases. The ends lost 4 bases at V and 0 bases at J; junction bases unmatched: 11. Germline-derived CDR1 and CDR2 are GTSNPN and SVGIG (reference sequence). CDR3 length equals 16 residues. The CDR3 DNA follows: TGTGCCTGGATAGGGACAGAATACTCTATGAACACTGAAGCTTTCTTT. It yields the protein CAWIGTEYSMNTEAFF.

The chain has TRBV5-4 and TRBJ2-5; D remains ambiguous. Germline CDR1 and CDR2: SGHNT and YYREEE (reference sequence). The V and J ends lost 6 bases and 5 bases respectively, with 17 bases between them. CDR3 size: 14 residues. The CDR3 DNA sequence: TGTGCCAGCACCACCGCCAGCAGGACGGAGACCCAGTACTTC. Its protein is CASTTASRTETQYF.